These 9 T cell receptor beta chains were all obtained from the same sample, sequenced in a study of cytomegalovirus exposure and HLA in healthy donors. The study ran its PCR with 60 Vbeta and 13 Jbeta primers. The protocol was immunoSEQ multiplex PCR, while the TCRdb copy is restricted to in-frame clones and leaves out a portion. The sample carries around 220,000 clones, 65% to 90% recorded once. Sequencing input: PBMCs. These receptors all stem from a girl aged 10 to 17 in good health and CMV-seronegative.

This chain links TRBV28 with TRBJ1-2; 9 bases agree with TRBD1. Germline trimming cut 3 bases from V and 6 bases from J; bases unmatched to any gene: 5. In germline, CDR1 is MDHEN, CDR2 SYDVKM. The CDR3 is made up of 14 amino acids. The DNA of the CDR3 is TGTGCCAGCAGTTTGGGGGACAGGGACAATGGCTACACCTTC. It encodes CASSLGDRDNGYTF.

The gene calls are TRBV18 and TRBJ1-1; 7 bases agree with TRBD1. Looked up from germline, CDR1 is KGHSH and CDR2 is LQKENI. The V and J ends lost 4 bases and 3 bases, in that order; junction bases with no gene match: 5. The length of the CDR3 is 14 residues. CDR3 sequence: CASSLRDRYTEAFF. The CDR3 nucleotides read TGTGCCAGCTCACTCCGGGACAGATACACTGAAGCTTTCTTT.

The chain combines TRBV25-1 with TRBJ2-7; 8 bases fit TRBD1. The length of the CDR3 is 14 residues. Germline CDR1 MGHDK, CDR2 SYGVNS. Germline trimming cut 4 bases from V and 2 bases from J; bases unmatched to any gene: 4. Here the CDR3 DNA reads TGTGCCAGCAGTGGATCAGGGGGCACCTACGAGCAGTACTTC. This gives the protein CASSGSGGTYEQYF.

The V gene is TRBV9, the J gene TRBJ2-7; a weak D match, TRBD1 (5 bases). The V gene lost 0 bases and the J gene lost 6 bases, with 10 bases spanning the gap. Germline V gene sequence: CDR1 SGDLS, CDR2 YYNGEE. This CDR3 has 13 residues. The CDR3 region is CASSVDGAGEQYF. In DNA, the CDR3 is TGTGCCAGCAGCGTAGATGGGGCTGGCGAGCAGTACTTC.

The chain employs TRBV6-6 and TRBJ2-1; 9 nucleotides align to TRBD1. Germline CDR1 MNHNY, CDR2 SVGAGI (reference sequence). V trimming: 6 bases; J trimming: 4 bases; junction bases outside the gene matches: 7. The CDR3 totals 15 residues. The CDR3 DNA reads as TGTGCCAGCAGCCTGGACAGGGGTCATTACAATGAGCAGTTCTTC. Its protein is CASSLDRGHYNEQFF.

This clone showed up just once. J is TRBJ1-1 and V is TRBV28; D remains unclear. In germline, CDR1 is MDHEN, CDR2 SYDVKM. V lost 6 bases to trimming and J lost 11 bases, with 22 bases between them. CDR3 length equals 14 residues. CDR3 coding DNA: TGTGCCAGCAGCAACGGCGGAGGAGGATCTCGGGCTTTCTTT. Amino acids: CASSNGGGGSRAFF.

The chain joins TRBV6-6 to TRBJ2-7; 8 nucleotides match TRBD1. The CDR3 is made up of 14 amino acids. Germline values: CDR1 MNHNY, CDR2 SVGAGI (reference sequence). Germline trimming cut 5 bases from V and 6 bases from J; bases unmatched to any gene: 9. CDR3 nucleotides: TGTGCCAGCAGTCCGATGGGACAGGTGGTCGAGCAGTACTTC. Protein sequence: CASSPMGQVVEQYF.

V gene TRBV5-5 combines with J gene TRBJ2-2; 10 nucleotides match TRBD1. The CDR3 is 18 residues long. Germline lookup yields CDR1 SGHKS and CDR2 YYEKEE (reference sequence). J lost 1 base, V lost 1 base, and 7 bases had no gene match. The CDR3: CASSLTGTGVGNTGELFF. The CDR3, as DNA: TGTGCCAGCAGCTTGACCGGGACAGGGGTGGGGAACACCGGGGAGCTGTTTTTT.

J is TRBJ1-4 and V is TRBV14, with a possible D match to TRBD1 (5 bases). V lost 3 bases and J lost 4, with 15 bases in between. Germline CDR1 is SGHDN and CDR2 is FVKESK. The CDR3 consists of 16 residues. CDR3 amino acids: CASSQAGAGNNEKLFF. The CDR3 region has the DNA TGTGCCAGCAGCCAGGCCGGCGCAGGGAATAATGAAAAACTGTTTTTT.